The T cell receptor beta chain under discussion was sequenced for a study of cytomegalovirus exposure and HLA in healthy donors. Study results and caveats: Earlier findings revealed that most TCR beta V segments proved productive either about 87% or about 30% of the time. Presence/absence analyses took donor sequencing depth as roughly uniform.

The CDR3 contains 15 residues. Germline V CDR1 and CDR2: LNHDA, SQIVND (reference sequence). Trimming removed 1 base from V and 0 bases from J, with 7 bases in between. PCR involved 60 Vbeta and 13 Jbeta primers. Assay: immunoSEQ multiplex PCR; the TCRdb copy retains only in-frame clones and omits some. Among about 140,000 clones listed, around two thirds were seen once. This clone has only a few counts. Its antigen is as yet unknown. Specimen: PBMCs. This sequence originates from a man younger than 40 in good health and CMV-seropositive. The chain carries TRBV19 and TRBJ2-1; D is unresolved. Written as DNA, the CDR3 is TGTGCCAGTAGTATAGTTCACGGCTCCTACAATGAGCAGTTCTTC. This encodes CASSIVHGSYNEQFF.